One sample yielded the 29 T cell receptor beta chains listed below, sequenced in a study of blood T cell repertoires in COVID-19 (dated by TCRdb to the early 2020s). The receptor library was made with the immunoSEQ multiplex PCR assay. Entries here come from immuneACCESS through TCRdb and include only in-frame sequences with V and J called. Some clones fail to appear in such tables; in the studies checked, an unresolved V gene covers under half of the shortfall, and the cause of the remainder is unknown. The sample profile shows a few hundred thousand clones; roughly nine tenths of them were found once. About 2.2% of the sample is held by the ten biggest clonotypes. The sequencing input was PBMCs or T cells enriched from blood (not recorded which). All receptors come from a woman aged 18-29 years who had recovered from COVID-19.

The V gene is TRBV29-1, the J gene TRBJ1-3; 7 bases align to TRBD1. CDR3 length: 16 residues. The V segment lost 1 base and the J segment 7 bases; nucleotides outside the gene matches: 13. Germline CDR1 and CDR2: SQVTM and ANQGSEA. The CDR3 sequence: CSVEGSSTGRANTIYF. The CDR3, as DNA: TGCAGCGTTGAAGGTTCCTCGACAGGGAGAGCGAACACCATATATTTT. The variable domain in full, with the rest retrieved from reference TRBV29-1 and TRBJ1-3, is SAVISQKPSRDICQRGTSLTIQCQVDSQVTMMFWYRQQPGQSLTLIATANQGSEATYESGFVIDKFPISRPNLTFSTLTVSNMSPEDSSIYLCSVEGSSTGRANTIYFGEGSWLTVV.

As to this clone: The junction differs from germline at one of its ends, possibly a read error. The rearrangement links TRBV7-7 to TRBJ2-5; 9 nucleotides line up with TRBD1. There are 13 residues in the CDR3. Looked up from germline, CDR1 is SSHAT and CDR2 is FNYEAQ (reference sequence). CDR3 sequence (DNA): TGTGCTAGCAGCCGGGACAGGGCAGAGACCCAGTACTTC. Its protein product is CASSRDRAETQYF.

This clone was counted a single time. The genes are TRBV28 and TRBJ2-5, with 11 bases identical to TRBD2. Trimming removed 5 bases from V and 2 bases from J; junction bases left unmatched: 7. Germline V gene data show CDR1 as MDHEN and CDR2 as SYDVKM. The CDR3 is made up of 16 amino acids. Here the CDR3 DNA reads TGTGCCAGCAGTGATAGCGGGGGGGTGTGGCAAGAGACCCAGTACTTC. Protein product: CASSDSGGVWQETQYF.

This chain uses TRBV28 with TRBJ1-1, with D possibly being TRBD1 (5 bases). Per germline, CDR1 MDHEN and CDR2 SYDVKM. V was clipped by 6 bases and J by 2 bases, with 7 bases between them. The CDR3 contains 12 residues. CDR3 protein: CASRTDNTEAFF. Here the CDR3 DNA reads TGTGCCAGCAGGACAGATAACACTGAAGCTTTCTTT.

The chain links TRBV5-1 to TRBJ2-2; D remains unclear. V lost 3 bases, J lost 0 bases, and 6 bases lay in between. The CDR3 has 14 residues. Germline lookup yields CDR1 SGHRS and CDR2 YFSETQ. The DNA of the CDR3 is TGCGCCAGCAGCTCCACAGCGAACACCGGGGAGCTGTTTTTT. Its protein is CASSSTANTGELFF. The full variable domain, rest sourced from reference TRBV5-1 and TRBJ2-2, is KAGVTQTPRYLIKTRGQQVTLSCSPISGHRSVSWYQQTPGQGLQFLFEYFSETQRNKGNFPGRFSGRQFSNSRSEMNVSTLELGDSALYLCASSSTANTGELFFGEGSRLTVL.

CDR3: CASSLGGTTDQPQHF. The CDR3 nucleotides read TGCGCCAGCAGCTTGGGCGGGACGACTGATCAGCCCCAGCATTTT. The genes are TRBV5-1 and TRBJ1-5; TRBD1 might be the D (5 bases). V lost 0 bases, J lost 5 bases, and 12 bases lay in between. CDR1 is SGHRS and CDR2 is YFSETQ in the germline V gene. The CDR3 spans 15 residues. The variable domain in full, completed from reference TRBV5-1 and TRBJ1-5, reads KAGVTQTPRYLIKTRGQQVTLSCSPISGHRSVSWYQQTPGQGLQFLFEYFSETQRNKGNFPGRFSGRQFSNSRSEMNVSTLELGDSALYLCASSLGGTTDQPQHFGDGTRLSIL.

The rearrangement links TRBV4-1 to TRBJ2-3; 13 bases agree with TRBD2. The V and J ends lost 2 bases and 2 bases, in that order; junction bases with no gene match: 7. This CDR3 contains 18 residues. Germline V gives CDR1 MGHRA, CDR2 YSYEKL. CDR3 region: CASSQPRLAGGPTDTQYF. CDR3 nucleotides: TGCGCCAGCAGCCAACCAAGACTAGCGGGGGGCCCCACAGATACGCAGTATTTT.

The V call is TRBV5-1, the J call TRBJ1-2; TRBD1 matches 8 bases. Losses at the gene ends were 4 bases for V and 2 bases for J; bases not matched to a gene: 4. The CDR3 extends over 14 amino acids. Germline V gene data show CDR1 as SGHRS and CDR2 as YFSETQ. The DNA for the CDR3 is TGCGCCAGCAGCGTCGACAGGGGAAACTATGGCTACACCTTC. Amino acid sequence: CASSVDRGNYGYTF.

In regard to this clone: The same CDR3 is also encoded by other DNA sequences in this sample. The chain is built from TRBV5-6 and TRBJ2-3; D gene ambiguous. From germline, CDR1 is SGHDT and CDR2 YYEEEE. V lost 0 bases to trimming and J lost 2 bases, with 7 bases between them. The CDR3 contains 14 residues. Here the CDR3 reads CASSLGQSTDTQYF. The CDR3, as DNA: TGTGCCAGCAGCTTGGGGCAGTCCACAGATACGCAGTATTTT.

V is TRBV6-4 and J is TRBJ1-2; no clear D gene. Trimming cost V 6 bases and J 4 bases, with 15 bases left between them. This CDR3 comprises 14 residues. Germline V CDR1 and CDR2: MRHNA, SNTAGT. The CDR3 nucleotides read TGTGCCAGCAGCTCTTCCCCCCTGTCCTATGGCTACACCTTC. Amino acid sequence: CASSSSPLSYGYTF.

The rearrangement links TRBV5-1 to TRBJ2-7, with TRBD1 as a possible D gene (6 bases). Germline V lookup: CDR1 SGHRS, CDR2 YFSETQ. The CDR3 is made up of 16 amino acids. V was pared by 1 base and J by 2 bases, with 16 bases between. CDR3 nucleotides: TGCGCCAGCAGCTTGTACGTAGAGACAGGAACCTACGAGCAGTACTTC. Translation gives CASSLYVETGTYEQYF.

The CDR3: CASSLAGGHEQFF. In DNA form, the CDR3 reads TGTGCCAGCAGCTTGGCCGGGGGACATGAGCAGTTCTTC. The rearrangement uses TRBV5-4 and TRBJ2-1; TRBD2 is a possible D gene (6 bases). V lost 0 bases, J lost 8 bases, and 9 bases lay in between. The CDR3 is 13 residues long. Germline V CDR1 and CDR2: SGHNT, YYREEE (reference sequence).

The rearrangement joins TRBV6-4 to TRBJ2-1, with 7 positions matching TRBD1. The CDR3 is 15 amino acids. J gave up 7 bases and V 3 bases, and 9 bases lay outside the gene matches. From germline, CDR1 is MRHNA and CDR2 SNTAGT. The CDR3 DNA reads TGTGCCAGCAGTGATGCGAGGGGGCATGGGAATGAGCAGTTCTTC. Protein product: CASSDARGHGNEQFF.

The chain links TRBV2 to TRBJ2-5; maybe TRBD1 (7 bases). The germline gives CDR1 SNHLY, CDR2 FYNNEI. The CDR3 extends over 13 amino acids. V was trimmed by 6 bases and J by 5 bases, leaving 13 bases between them. CDR3 nucleotides: TGTGCCAGCAGCTGGCAGGGGGGCGAGACCCAGTACTTC. This gives the protein CASSWQGGETQYF.

The chain couples TRBV5-1 to TRBJ2-2; D gene uncertain. Per germline, CDR1 SGHRS and CDR2 YFSETQ. The V and J ends lost 0 bases and 4 bases respectively, with 10 bases between them. This CDR3 has 15 residues. Written as DNA, the CDR3 is TGCGCCAGCAGCTTGGGGCCTCAAAGCACCGGGGAGCTGTTTTTT. Translated, it gives CASSLGPQSTGELFF.

The chain couples TRBV10-3 to TRBJ2-7; D might be TRBD2 (7 bases). This CDR3 contains 13 residues. Trimming cost V 7 bases and J 2 bases, with 12 bases left between them. CDR1 and CDR2 from the germline V gene are ENHRY and SYGVKD. CDR3 sequence: CAIMGGAAYEQYF. For the CDR3, the DNA is TGTGCCATCATGGGGGGGGCCGCCTACGAGCAGTACTTC.

V usage is TRBV6-5 and J usage is TRBJ2-5; 11 bases are a match to TRBD2. The germline V gene has CDR1 MNHEY and CDR2 SVGAGI. This CDR3 region has 15 residues. Trimming at V came to 7 bases and at J to 1 base, leaving 5 bases not matched to a gene. CDR3 in DNA: TGTGCCAGCACCGCGACTAGCGGGGTCCAAGAGACCCAGTACTTC. Translating gives CASTATSGVQETQYF.

This chain uses TRBV30 with TRBJ1-1; D is perhaps TRBD1 (5 bases). V was clipped by 4 bases and J by 7 bases, with 16 bases between them. From germline, CDR1 is GTSNPN and CDR2 SVGIG (reference sequence). There are 13 residues in the CDR3. CDR3 protein: CAWNNQGGIEAFF. DNA of the CDR3: TGTGCCTGGAACAATCAGGGAGGGATTGAAGCTTTCTTT. Looking up the rest from reference TRBV30 and TRBJ1-1 gives the full variable domain: SQTIHQWPATLVQPVGSPLSLECTVEGTSNPNLYWYRQAAGRGLQLLFYSVGIGQISSEVPQNLSASRPQDRQFILSSKKLLLSDSGFYLCAWNNQGGIEAFFGQGTRLTVV.

The V call is TRBV27, the J call TRBJ1-6; D remains unclear. The CDR3 is 12 residues long. Germline V gives CDR1 MNHEY, CDR2 SMNVEV (reference sequence). V gave up 6 bases and J gave up 10 bases, with 10 bases separating them. The CDR3 nucleotides are TGTGCCAGCAGAATAGCTGAATCACCCCTCCACTTT. It specifies CASRIAESPLHF.

The gene calls are TRBV12-5 and TRBJ2-7, with 7 bases lining up with TRBD1. The CDR3 runs 17 residues. J was trimmed by 0 bases and V by 2 bases; bases with no gene match: 10. Germline V gene data show CDR1 as LGHNT and CDR2 as FRNRAP. The CDR3 DNA follows: TGTGCTAGTGGTTTGATTATACTCCGGGACAGCTCCTACGAGCAGTACTTC. Protein product: CASGLIILRDSSYEQYF.

The chain couples TRBV7-9 to TRBJ2-7; 10 bases are shared with TRBD1. The V and J ends lost 5 bases and 5 bases, in that order; junction bases with no gene match: 12. This CDR3 has 16 residues. The germline gives CDR1 SEHNR, CDR2 FQNEAQ (reference sequence). The CDR3 DNA is TGTGCCAGCAGCACTGGACAGGGGGTGAACCGGGACGAGCAGTACTTC. Protein product: CASSTGQGVNRDEQYF.

The rearrangement uses TRBV5-8 and TRBJ2-5, with D perhaps TRBD1 (7 bases). CDR1 is SGHTS and CDR2 is YDEGEE in the germline V gene. V lost 4 bases, J lost 1 base, and 20 bases lay in between. This CDR3 is 17 amino acids long. The CDR3 DNA reads as TGTGCCAGCAGCCGCCGGGGGACAGCCGGCGCCCAAGAGACCCAGTACTTC. It translates to CASSRRGTAGAQETQYF.

V usage is TRBV28 and J usage is TRBJ1-2, with a weak D call TRBD1 (6 bases). There are 17 residues in the CDR3. The germline V gene encodes CDR1 MDHEN and CDR2 SYDVKM. V shed 5 bases and J shed 8 bases, with 27 bases lying between them. This chain's CDR3 is CASSGPIGPGARGGYTF. The CDR3 DNA follows: TGTGCCAGCAGTGGACCGATTGGCCCAGGGGCTCGGGGAGGCTACACCTTC.

The J gene is TRBJ1-4, the V gene TRBV11-1; D gene uncertain. Germline V gene sequence: CDR1 SGHAT, CDR2 FQDESV (reference sequence). Trimming left V 5 bases short and J 8 bases short, with 18 bases between. The CDR3 length is 15 residues. The CDR3 here is CASSGRTGLGEKLFF. CDR3 DNA sequence: TGTGCCAGCAGCGGGCGGACTGGCCTGGGGGAAAAACTGTTTTTT.

The V gene is TRBV18, the J gene TRBJ1-1; D is unresolved. V dropped 5 bases and J dropped 0 bases, with 16 bases sitting between them. CDR1 and CDR2 from the germline V gene are KGHSH and LQKENI. The CDR3 extends over 16 amino acids. CDR3 DNA sequence: TGTGCCAGCTCAACTGTGCCGAAGCGGGTGAACACTGAAGCTTTCTTT. Encoded protein: CASSTVPKRVNTEAFF.

The chain uses TRBV6-2 or TRBV6-3 and TRBJ1-1; D call uncertain. Germline values: CDR1 MNHEY, CDR2 SVGEGT. This CDR3 has 14 amino acids. Trimming took 4 bases from V and 4 from J, leaving 13 bases between them. As DNA, the CDR3 is TGTGCCAGCAGTTTCTATGCGGTGACCACTGAAGCTTTCTTT. Translated: CASSFYAVTTEAFF.

The chain uses TRBV7-8 and TRBJ1-2; D ambiguous. In germline, CDR1 is SGHVS, CDR2 FQNEAQ. This CDR3 is 15 amino acids long. The V end lost 1 base, the J end lost 1 base, and 10 bases lay between the germline ends. DNA for the CDR3: TGTGCCAGCAGCTTAGTTGGCGGAAATAACTATGGCTACACCTTC. This encodes CASSLVGGNNYGYTF.

In DNA form, the CDR3 reads TGTGCCAGCAGCCAAGAATACAGGGGTGGTGAAAAACTGTTTTTT. It encodes CASSQEYRGGEKLFF. The chain joins TRBV14 to TRBJ1-4; 7 bases map to TRBD1. The CDR3 sequence is 15 residues long. Losses at the gene ends were 0 bases for V and 7 bases for J; bases not matched to a gene: 5. Germline V gene lookup returns CDR1 SGHDN and CDR2 FVKESK.

This chain connects TRBV30 to TRBJ2-1; the match to TRBD2 covers 16 bases. The CDR3 loop spans 16 amino acids. Germline V lookup: CDR1 GTSNPN, CDR2 SVGIG (reference sequence). Trimming cost V 2 bases and J 4 bases; bases outside gene matches: 2. DNA for the CDR3: TGTGCCTGGAGTAAGGGACTAGCGGGGGGGTACAATGAGCAGTTCTTC. Residues: CAWSKGLAGGYNEQFF.